The 8 T cell receptor beta chains listed next were all sequenced from one sample in a study of T cells in Graves' hyperthyroidism and ophthalmopathy. Amplified TCR beta CDR3 regions came from RNA transcripts. The TCR CDR3 first-round RT-PCR relied on the HTBI primer set. TCRdb reprocessed the multiplex PCR reads with MiXCR, giving one entry per CDR3 protein. The profile shows about 300,000 distinct CDR3 sequences, less than 15% of them singletons. Source material: blood. These receptors were collected from a woman in her twenties or thirties with Graves' hyperthyroidism that later progressed to Graves' ophthalmopathy.

In this sample, this clonotype turned up a few times. The chain couples TRBV15 to TRBJ2-3; 12 nucleotides agree with TRBD2. The V gene end was trimmed by 8 bases and the J gene end by 8 bases; junction bases not matched to a gene: 5. From germline, CDR1 is LNHNV and CDR2 YYDKDF (reference sequence). This CDR3 has 13 amino acids. The DNA of the CDR3 is TGTGCCACCGAACTAGCGGGAGGCCGTACGCAGTATTTT. Its translation is CATELAGGRTQYF.

This clonotype was counted a few times. CDR3 loop: CASRQDLESVDTQYF. CDR3 coding DNA: TGTGCCAGCAGGCAAGATCTAGAGTCGGTAGATACGCAGTATTTT. The V call is TRBV27, the J call TRBJ2-3; D gene ambiguous. The CDR3 extends over 15 amino acids. The V and J ends lost 6 bases and 5 bases respectively, with 18 bases between them. Germline-derived CDR1 and CDR2 are MNHEY and SMNVEV (reference sequence).

This clonotype was observed many times. The chain recombines TRBV2 with TRBJ2-1; 11 bases agree with TRBD2. The ends lost 6 bases at V and 8 bases at J; junction bases unmatched: 6. Germline-derived CDR1 and CDR2 are SNHLY and FYNNEI. The CDR3 length is 14 residues. CDR3 loop: CASRRTSGPYEQFF. CDR3 nucleotides: TGTGCCAGCAGGCGGACTAGCGGGCCTTATGAGCAGTTCTTC.

The gene calls are TRBV7-6 and TRBJ1-4, with D perhaps TRBD1 (5 bases). This CDR3 comprises 13 residues. Germline CDR1 is SGHVS and CDR2 is FNYEAQ. Trimming cost V 11 bases and J 3 bases, with 13 bases left between them. The CDR3 DNA is TGTGCCCCCCCGGGGGGGTCTAATGAAAAACTGTTTTTT. It translates to CAPPGGSNEKLFF.

This clonotype was detected many times. The rearrangement uses TRBV27 and TRBJ1-1; TRBD1 matches at 8 bases. The V gene's germline CDR1 is MNHEY and CDR2 SMNVEV (reference sequence). Losses at the gene ends were 5 bases for V and 1 base for J; bases not matched to a gene: 9. The CDR3 extends over 16 amino acids. Here the CDR3 reads CASSQRGTGTNTEAFF. Here the CDR3 DNA reads TGTGCCAGCAGTCAGAGAGGGACAGGAACGAACACTGAAGCTTTCTTT.

This clonotype was detected ten times or more. The chain is built from TRBV7-2 and TRBJ2-3, with a weak D call TRBD2 (5 bases). Trimming cost V 0 bases and J 6 bases, with 13 bases left between them. The CDR3 is made up of 15 amino acids. Per the germline V gene, CDR1 is SGHTA and CDR2 is FQGNSA. The CDR3 region has the DNA TGTGCCAGCAGCTTAGCGTATGGCCCGGGGGATACGCAGTATTTT. This sequence encodes CASSLAYGPGDTQYF.

This clonotype was picked up many times. This chain joins TRBV29-1 and TRBJ2-5, with D hard to call. This CDR3 has 13 amino acids. V lost 4 bases to trimming and J lost 7 bases, with 16 bases between them. Germline V gene sequence: CDR1 SQVTM, CDR2 ANQGSEA. CDR3 nucleotide sequence: TGCAGCGTTGCCCCGGGCCTTACGGGGACCCAGTACTTC. This sequence encodes CSVAPGLTGTQYF.

This clonotype was recorded at least ten times. The chain combines TRBV28 with TRBJ2-1, with D unresolved. This CDR3 has 13 amino acids. Looked up from germline, CDR1 is MDHEN and CDR2 is SYDVKM. V was clipped by 3 bases and J by 8 bases, with 11 bases between them. CDR3 protein: CASSFAAAHEQFF. The CDR3 DNA sequence: TGTGCCAGCAGTTTCGCGGCAGCCCATGAGCAGTTCTTC.